This entry concerns a single TCR beta chain. Its antigen is not identified. The repertoire was sequenced with immunoSEQ multiplex PCR; TCRdb's copy has only in-frame clones and lacks some. This repertoire shows approximately 54,000 clones, 84% found once; its top ten account for less than 4%. Patients had blood sampled at baseline and again on cycle 4 day 1 and cycle 7 day 1. The CDR3 totals 14 residues. From germline, CDR1 is ENHRY and CDR2 SYGVKD. V was pared by 6 bases and J by 2 bases, with 12 bases between. This sample was included in a study of OX40 agonist ivuxolimab in advanced cancers. Broader study findings: Fewer expanded clones were found on average in CD4+ than in CD8+ T cells.

This sequence originates from an adult with an advanced solid tumor such as melanoma, head and neck, liver or kidney cancer. The source was CD4+ or CD8+ T cells sorted from blood, collected in a trial of the OX40 agonist ivuxolimab. This rearrangement joins TRBV10-3 to TRBJ2-3; D possibly uses TRBD1 or TRBD2 (5 bases each). The chain's CDR3 is CAIRSGTFTDTQYF. The CDR3 bases are TGTGCCATCAGGTCCGGGACGTTCACAGATACGCAGTATTTT.